This entry features one TCR beta chain sequence. The protocol was immunoSEQ multiplex PCR, while the TCRdb copy is restricted to in-frame clones and leaves out a portion. The sample has 90,000 to 95,000 clones, 83% seen once; the top ten hold around 0.78%. Germline CDR1 reads SGDLS; CDR2 reads YYNGEE. Trimming removed 2 bases from V and 9 bases from J, with 9 bases in between. This CDR3 spans 13 amino acids. This specimen comes from a study of radiotherapy plus CTLA-4 blockade in lung cancer. Sample: peripheral blood, taken from a patient treated with radiotherapy plus ipilimumab. The rearrangement uses TRBV9 and TRBJ1-6; no clear D. This clonotype was obtained from a human donor with non-small cell lung cancer who had stable disease on radiotherapy plus ipilimumab. The CDR3 region has the DNA TGTGCCAGCAGCGTGGCTTTGGGTTCACCCCTCCACTTT. Protein product: CASSVALGSPLHF.